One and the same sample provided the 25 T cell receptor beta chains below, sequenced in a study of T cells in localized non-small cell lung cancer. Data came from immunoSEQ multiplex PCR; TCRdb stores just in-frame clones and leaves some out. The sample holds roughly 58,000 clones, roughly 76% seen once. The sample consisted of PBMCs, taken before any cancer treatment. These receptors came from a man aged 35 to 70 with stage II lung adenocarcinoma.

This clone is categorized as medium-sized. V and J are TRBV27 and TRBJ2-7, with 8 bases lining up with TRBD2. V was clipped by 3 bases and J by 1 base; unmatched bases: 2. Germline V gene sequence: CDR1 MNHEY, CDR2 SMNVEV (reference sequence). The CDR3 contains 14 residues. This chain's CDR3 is CASSFERGSYEQYF. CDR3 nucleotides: TGTGCCAGCAGTTTCGAGCGGGGGTCCTACGAGCAGTACTTC.

The CDR3 bases are TGTGCCAGCTCATCACTCGGGGAGAACGAGCAGTACTTC. Its translation: CASSSLGENEQYF. The rearrangement uses TRBV18 and TRBJ2-7; TRBD2 is a possible D gene (5 bases). The CDR3 sequence is 13 residues long. The ends were cut back, 5 bases at V and 5 bases at J, with 13 bases in the middle. Germline V gene data show CDR1 as KGHSH and CDR2 as LQKENI. Supplemented by reference TRBV18 and TRBJ2-7, the full variable domain reads NAGVMQNPRHLVRRRGQEARLRCSPMKGHSHVYWYRQLPEEGLKFMVYLQKENIIDESGMPKERFSAEFPKEGPSILRIQQVVRGDSAAYFCASSSLGENEQYFGPGTRLTVT.

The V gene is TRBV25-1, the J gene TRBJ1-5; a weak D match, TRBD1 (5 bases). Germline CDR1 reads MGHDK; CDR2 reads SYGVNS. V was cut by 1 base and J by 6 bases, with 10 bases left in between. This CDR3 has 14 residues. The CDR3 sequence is CASSEFGDPQPQHF. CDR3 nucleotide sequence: TGTGCCAGCAGTGAATTCGGGGACCCTCAGCCCCAGCATTTT.

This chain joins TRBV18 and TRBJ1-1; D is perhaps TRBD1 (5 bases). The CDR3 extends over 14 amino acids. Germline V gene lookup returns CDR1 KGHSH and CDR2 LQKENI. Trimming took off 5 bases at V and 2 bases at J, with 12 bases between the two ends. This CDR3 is CASSAQGGNTEAFF. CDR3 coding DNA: TGTGCCAGCTCAGCCCAGGGAGGCAACACTGAAGCTTTCTTT.

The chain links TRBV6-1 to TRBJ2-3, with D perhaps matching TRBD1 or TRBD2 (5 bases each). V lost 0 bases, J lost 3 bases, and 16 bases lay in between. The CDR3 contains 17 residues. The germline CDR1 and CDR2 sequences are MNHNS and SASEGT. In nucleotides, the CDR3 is TGTGCCAGCAGTGAAGCGGAAGGGGCCCGAGGGACAGATACGCAGTATTTT. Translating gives CASSEAEGARGTDTQYF.

The CDR3 region is CASSLHLSNQPQHF. The CDR3 DNA is TGTGCCAGCAGTTTACACCTTAGCAATCAGCCCCAGCATTTT. The V and J genes are TRBV6-1 and TRBJ1-5; D is unresolved. Trimming shortened V by 5 bases and J by 0 bases, and 8 bases separated the two germline ends. Looked up from germline, CDR1 is MNHNS and CDR2 is SASEGT. The CDR3 extends over 14 amino acids.

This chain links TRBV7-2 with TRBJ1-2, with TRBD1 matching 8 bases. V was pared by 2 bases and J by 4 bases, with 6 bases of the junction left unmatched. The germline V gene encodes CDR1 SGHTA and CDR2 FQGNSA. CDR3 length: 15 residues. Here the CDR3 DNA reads TGTGCCAGCAGCTTACTTTTGACAGGGGCCTATGGCTACACCTTC. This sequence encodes CASSLLLTGAYGYTF.

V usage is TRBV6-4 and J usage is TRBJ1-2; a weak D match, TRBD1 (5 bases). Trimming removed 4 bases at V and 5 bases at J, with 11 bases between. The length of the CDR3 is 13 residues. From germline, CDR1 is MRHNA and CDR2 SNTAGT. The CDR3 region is CASSASRGYGYTF. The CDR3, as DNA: TGTGCCAGCAGTGCTTCGAGGGGTTATGGCTACACCTTC.

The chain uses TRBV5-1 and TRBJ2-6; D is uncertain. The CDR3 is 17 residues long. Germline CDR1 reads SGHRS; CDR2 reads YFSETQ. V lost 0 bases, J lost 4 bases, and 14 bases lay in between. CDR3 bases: TGCGCCAGCAGCTTGGAAGGACCCCGAACCGGGGCCAACGTCCTGACTTTC. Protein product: CASSLEGPRTGANVLTF.

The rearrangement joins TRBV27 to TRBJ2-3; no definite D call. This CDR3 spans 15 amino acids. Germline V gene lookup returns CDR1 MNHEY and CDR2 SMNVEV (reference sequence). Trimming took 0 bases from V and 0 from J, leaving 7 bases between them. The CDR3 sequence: CASSLSLVSTDTQYF. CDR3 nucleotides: TGTGCCAGCAGTTTATCGCTTGTTAGCACAGATACGCAGTATTTT.

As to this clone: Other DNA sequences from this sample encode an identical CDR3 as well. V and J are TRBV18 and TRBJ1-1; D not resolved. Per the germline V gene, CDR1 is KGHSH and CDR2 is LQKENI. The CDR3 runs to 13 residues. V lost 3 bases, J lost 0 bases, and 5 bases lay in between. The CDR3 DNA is TGTGCCAGCTCACCCTCAGTGAACACTGAAGCTTTCTTT. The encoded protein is CASSPSVNTEAFF.

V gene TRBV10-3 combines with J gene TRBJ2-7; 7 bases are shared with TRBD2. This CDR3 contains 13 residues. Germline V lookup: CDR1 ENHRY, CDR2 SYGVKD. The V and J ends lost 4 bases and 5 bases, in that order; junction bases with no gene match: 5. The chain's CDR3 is CAISATSKHEQYF. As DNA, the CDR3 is TGTGCCATCAGTGCGACTAGCAAACACGAGCAGTACTTC.

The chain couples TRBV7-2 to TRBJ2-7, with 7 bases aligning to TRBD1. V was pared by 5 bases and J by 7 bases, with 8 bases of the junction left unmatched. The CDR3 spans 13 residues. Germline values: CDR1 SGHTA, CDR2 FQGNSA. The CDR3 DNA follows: TGTGCCAGCAGCCCGAGACAGGGAAGGGAGCAGTACTTC. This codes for CASSPRQGREQYF.

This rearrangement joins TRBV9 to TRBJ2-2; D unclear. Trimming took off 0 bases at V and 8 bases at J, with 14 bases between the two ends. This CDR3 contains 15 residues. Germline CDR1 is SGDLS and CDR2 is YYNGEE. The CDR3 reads CASSVVVGPMGELFF. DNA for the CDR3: TGTGCCAGCAGCGTAGTGGTGGGTCCAATGGGGGAGCTGTTTTTT. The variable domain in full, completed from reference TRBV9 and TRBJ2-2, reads DSGVTQTPKHLITATGQRVTLRCSPRSGDLSVYWYQQSLDQGLQFLIQYYNGEERAKGNILERFSAQQFPDLHSELNLSSLELGDSALYFCASSVVVGPMGELFFGEGSRLTVL.

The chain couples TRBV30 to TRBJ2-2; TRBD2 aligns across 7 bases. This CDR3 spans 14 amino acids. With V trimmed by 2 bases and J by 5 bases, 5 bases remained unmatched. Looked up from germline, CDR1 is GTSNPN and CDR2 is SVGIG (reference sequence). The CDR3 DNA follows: TGTGCCTGGAGTCGGGGGGTTAGGACCGGGGAGCTGTTTTTT. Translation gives CAWSRGVRTGELFF. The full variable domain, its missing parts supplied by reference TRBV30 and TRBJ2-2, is SQTIHQWPATLVQPVGSPLSLECTVEGTSNPNLYWYRQAAGRGLQLLFYSVGIGQISSEVPQNLSASRPQDRQFILSSKKLLLSDSGFYLCAWSRGVRTGELFFGEGSRLTVL.

Written as DNA, the CDR3 is TGTGCCAGTAGTATAATTGACAGGGGGTATGAAGCTTTCTTT. It is translated as CASSIIDRGYEAFF. The chain carries TRBV19 and TRBJ1-1, with TRBD1 matching 9 bases. The CDR3 sequence is 14 residues long. The V gene's germline CDR1 is LNHDA and CDR2 SQIVND (reference sequence). The V gene end was trimmed by 2 bases and the J gene end by 7 bases; junction bases not matched to a gene: 5.

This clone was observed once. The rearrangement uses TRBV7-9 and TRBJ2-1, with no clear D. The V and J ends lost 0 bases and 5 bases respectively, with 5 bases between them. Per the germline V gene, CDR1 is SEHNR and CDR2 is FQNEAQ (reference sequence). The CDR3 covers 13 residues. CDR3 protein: CASSLAIDNEQFF. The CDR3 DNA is TGTGCCAGCAGCTTAGCCATAGACAATGAGCAGTTCTTC.

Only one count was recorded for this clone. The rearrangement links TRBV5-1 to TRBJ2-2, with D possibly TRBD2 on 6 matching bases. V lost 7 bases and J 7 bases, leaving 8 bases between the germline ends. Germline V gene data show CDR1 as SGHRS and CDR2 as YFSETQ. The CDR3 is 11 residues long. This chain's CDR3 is CASGGFGELFF. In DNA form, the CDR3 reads TGCGCCAGCGGGGGGTTCGGGGAGCTGTTTTTT.

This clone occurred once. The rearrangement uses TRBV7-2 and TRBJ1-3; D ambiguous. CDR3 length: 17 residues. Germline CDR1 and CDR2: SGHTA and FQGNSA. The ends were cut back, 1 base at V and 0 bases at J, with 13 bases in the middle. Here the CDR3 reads CASSLVRGPTSGNTIYF. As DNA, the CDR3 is TGTGCCAGCAGCTTAGTCCGCGGGCCGACCTCTGGAAACACCATATATTTT.

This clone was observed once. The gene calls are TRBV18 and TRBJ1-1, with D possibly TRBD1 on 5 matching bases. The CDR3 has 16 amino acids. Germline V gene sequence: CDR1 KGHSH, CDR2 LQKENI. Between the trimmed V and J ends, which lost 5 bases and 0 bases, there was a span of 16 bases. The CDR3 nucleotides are TGTGCCAGCTCAGGCGCTCTTGGGGCTCTGAACACTGAAGCTTTCTTT. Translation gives CASSGALGALNTEAFF.

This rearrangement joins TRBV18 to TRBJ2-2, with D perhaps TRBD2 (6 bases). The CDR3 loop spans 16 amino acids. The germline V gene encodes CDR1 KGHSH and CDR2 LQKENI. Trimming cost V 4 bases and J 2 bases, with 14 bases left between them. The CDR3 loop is CASSLLATLNTGELFF. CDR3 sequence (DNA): TGTGCCAGCTCACTCCTAGCGACCCTTAACACCGGGGAGCTGTTTTTT.

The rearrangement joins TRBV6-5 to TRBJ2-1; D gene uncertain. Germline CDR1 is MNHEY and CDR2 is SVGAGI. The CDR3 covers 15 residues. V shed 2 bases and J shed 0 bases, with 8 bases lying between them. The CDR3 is CASSYRPSSYNEQFF. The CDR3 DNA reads TGTGCCAGCAGTTACCGACCTAGCTCCTACAATGAGCAGTTCTTC.

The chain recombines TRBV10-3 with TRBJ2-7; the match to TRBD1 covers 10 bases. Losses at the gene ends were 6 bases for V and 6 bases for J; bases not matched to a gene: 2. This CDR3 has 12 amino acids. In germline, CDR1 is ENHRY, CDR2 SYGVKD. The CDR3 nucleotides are TGTGCCATCAGCCGGGACAGGGGCGAGCAGTACTTC. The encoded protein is CAISRDRGEQYF.

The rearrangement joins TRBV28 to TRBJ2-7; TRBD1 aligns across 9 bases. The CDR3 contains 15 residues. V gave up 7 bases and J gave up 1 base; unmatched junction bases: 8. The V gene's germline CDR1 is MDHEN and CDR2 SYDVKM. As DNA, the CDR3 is TGTGCCAGCAATGGGGCCGGGACAGGGTCCTACGAGCAGTACTTC. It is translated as CASNGAGTGSYEQYF. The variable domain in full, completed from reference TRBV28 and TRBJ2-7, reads DVKVTQSSRYLVKRTGEKVFLECVQDMDHENMFWYRQDPGLGLRLIYFSYDVKMKEKGDIPEGYSVSREKKERFSLILESASTNQTSMYLCASNGAGTGSYEQYFGPGTRLTVT.

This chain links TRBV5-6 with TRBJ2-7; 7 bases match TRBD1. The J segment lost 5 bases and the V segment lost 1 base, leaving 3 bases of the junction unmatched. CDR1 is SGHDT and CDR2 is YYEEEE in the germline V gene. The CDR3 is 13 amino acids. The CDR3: CASSLNRGHEQYF. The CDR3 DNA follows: TGTGCCAGCAGCTTGAACAGGGGTCACGAGCAGTACTTC.